The 26 T cell receptor beta chains listed next were all sequenced from one sample in a study of blood T cell repertoires in COVID-19. Here immunoSEQ multiplex PCR was the method, and the copy in TCRdb shows in-frame clones only, minus some. Among about 210,000 clones listed, about 90% were seen once. Sequenced material: peripheral blood. These TCRs come from a man aged 30-40 years with acute or convalescent COVID-19.

This clone was seen ten or more times. The chain couples TRBV7-2 to TRBJ2-7, with 12 bases aligning to TRBD2. J lost 7 bases, V lost 5 bases, and 18 bases had no gene match. In germline, CDR1 is SGHTA, CDR2 FQGNSA. This CDR3 is 18 amino acids long. CDR3: CASSRGGRASGRAREQYF. CDR3 coding DNA: TGTGCCAGCAGCCGGGGGGGCAGGGCTAGCGGGAGGGCGCGGGAGCAGTACTTC.

The chain joins TRBV7-9 to TRBJ1-1; D call uncertain. V lost 5 bases, J lost 4 bases, and 11 bases lay in between. The CDR3 sequence is 13 residues long. Germline-derived CDR1 and CDR2 are SEHNR and FQNEAQ (reference sequence). This CDR3 reads CASSPGLRTEAFF. The CDR3 coding sequence is TGTGCCAGCAGCCCCGGACTGCGCACTGAAGCTTTCTTT.

This chain connects TRBV28 to TRBJ2-2; no definite D call. Germline-derived CDR1 and CDR2 are MDHEN and SYDVKM. This CDR3 has 13 amino acids. V gave up 7 bases and J gave up 2 bases, with 8 bases separating them. CDR3 in amino acids: CASNADNTGELFF. In nucleotides, the CDR3 is TGTGCCAGCAATGCAGATAACACCGGGGAGCTGTTTTTT.

CDR3 sequence: CATSTLRGVGTDTQYF. The CDR3 DNA reads TGTGCCACCAGCACACTCAGGGGAGTGGGCACAGATACGCAGTATTTT. The rearrangement joins TRBV15 to TRBJ2-3, with a weak D call TRBD1 (6 bases). Trimming removed 4 bases from V and 1 base from J, with 15 bases in between. This CDR3 is 16 amino acids long. Germline V lookup: CDR1 LNHNV, CDR2 YYDKDF (reference sequence).

This rearrangement joins TRBV5-3 to TRBJ1-1; possible D gene TRBD1, 5 bases. TRBV5-3 is an ORF for which the function is uncertain. The CDR3 extends over 17 amino acids. With 4 bases removed from V and 3 bases from J, the gap between germline ends came to 22 bases. Written as DNA, the CDR3 is TGTGCCAGAAGCCCTCCCGGCCCGGGGGGTGGGGACACTGAAGCTTTCTTT. Translating gives CARSPPGPGGGDTEAFF.

The J gene is TRBJ2-7, the V gene TRBV5-1, with 10 bases lining up with TRBD2. The CDR3 consists of 14 residues. Per the germline V gene, CDR1 is SGHRS and CDR2 is YFSETQ. After removal of 1 base from V and 6 bases from J, the junction contained 4 bases not matched to a gene. CDR3 nucleotides: TGCGCCAGCAGCTTGAAAGCGGGAGGGGTCGAGCAGTACTTC. Translation gives CASSLKAGGVEQYF.

This clone was recorded once. This sequence joins TRBV11-2 and TRBJ2-1; 8 positions agree with TRBD2. The germline V gene has CDR1 SGHAT and CDR2 FQNNGV. This CDR3 is 18 amino acids long. V dropped 5 bases and J dropped 4; count of bases not matched to a gene: 16. For the CDR3, the DNA is TGTGCCAGCAGCCCCGGGTTTAGCGGGGAAACAGGTTACAATGAGCAGTTCTTC. Protein sequence: CASSPGFSGETGYNEQFF.

The rearrangement joins TRBV5-1 to TRBJ1-1; TRBD1 is a possible D gene (5 bases). Trimming left V 4 bases short and J 4 bases short, with 14 bases between. The CDR3 has 14 amino acids. Germline lookup yields CDR1 SGHRS and CDR2 YFSETQ. The CDR3 spells CASSQKGSSTEAFF. The CDR3 DNA reads as TGCGCCAGCAGCCAAAAGGGGTCTAGCACTGAAGCTTTCTTT.

The J gene is TRBJ1-6, the V gene TRBV2; no clear D. Germline values: CDR1 SNHLY, CDR2 FYNNEI. The V end was cut by 6 bases, the J end by 0 bases, with 12 bases between. This CDR3 is built from 16 residues. CDR3 sequence reads: CASRGLLSSYNSPLHF. As DNA, the CDR3 is TGTGCCAGCAGGGGCCTTTTAAGCTCCTATAATTCACCCCTCCACTTT.

The chain links TRBV27 to TRBJ2-2; D might be TRBD2 (5 bases). The V and J ends lost 1 base and 3 bases respectively, with 15 bases between them. Per the germline V gene, CDR1 is MNHEY and CDR2 is SMNVEV (reference sequence). The CDR3 spans 17 residues. CDR3 protein: CASSLWASSTYTGELFF. The CDR3 bases are TGTGCCAGCAGTTTATGGGCTAGCTCTACCTACACCGGGGAGCTGTTTTTT.

The V gene is TRBV5-4, the J gene TRBJ2-5, with 11 bases identical to TRBD2. Germline CDR1 SGHNT, CDR2 YYREEE (reference sequence). This CDR3 contains 15 residues. Trimming cost V 0 bases and J 3 bases; bases outside gene matches: 1. In DNA form, the CDR3 reads TGTGCCAGCAGCTTGGCGGGACTAGCGGAAGAGACCCAGTACTTC. Encoded protein: CASSLAGLAEETQYF.

J is TRBJ1-6 and V is TRBV14, with a possible D match to TRBD1 (6 bases). The CDR3 length is 16 residues. V was pared by 3 bases and J by 6 bases, with 15 bases between. Germline V gene lookup returns CDR1 SGHDN and CDR2 FVKESK. The CDR3: CASSHFRGLTNSPLHF. The CDR3 DNA is TGTGCCAGCAGCCACTTCAGGGGTTTGACTAATTCACCCCTCCACTTT.

The V and J genes are TRBV29-1 and TRBJ1-2; D not certain. V was pared by 5 bases and J by 0 bases, with 4 bases between. This CDR3 contains 11 residues. Germline loops: CDR1 SQVTM, CDR2 ANQGSEA. The CDR3 loop reads CSVHTNYGYTF. The CDR3 DNA follows: TGCAGCGTTCACACTAACTATGGCTACACCTTC.

The chain is built from TRBV28 and TRBJ1-5; 9 bases are a match to TRBD1. CDR1 MDHEN and CDR2 SYDVKM come from the germline V gene. The CDR3 extends over 12 amino acids. V lost 9 bases to trimming and J lost 6 bases; unmatched junction nucleotides: 3. This CDR3 reads CARGQGGQPQHF. In DNA, the CDR3 is TGTGCCAGGGGACAGGGAGGTCAGCCCCAGCATTTT.

The rearrangement links TRBV5-4 to TRBJ2-1; a possible D gene is TRBD2 (5 bases). Germline CDR1 SGHNT, CDR2 YYREEE (reference sequence). V was cut by 4 bases and J by 6 bases, with 17 bases left in between. The CDR3 runs 15 residues. The CDR3 coding sequence is TGTGCCAGCAGCACACCCACCGAGGGCCCCAATGAGCAGTTCTTC. This encodes CASSTPTEGPNEQFF.

V gene TRBV27 combines with J gene TRBJ1-2; D is possibly TRBD1 (5 bases). Looked up from germline, CDR1 is MNHEY and CDR2 is SMNVEV (reference sequence). This CDR3 contains 14 residues. Trimming stripped 7 bases from V and 0 bases from J, with 12 bases between. The DNA of the CDR3 is TGTGCCAGCACGTTCTTGACAGCTAACTATGGCTACACCTTC. Its protein product is CASTFLTANYGYTF.

The CDR3 DNA reads TGTGCCAGCAGTTTACTTCCGCAGGGGTTTGTGGTGTTTCAGCCCCAGCATTTT. It yields the protein CASSLLPQGFVVFQPQHF. This sequence joins TRBV28 and TRBJ1-5; D possibly corresponds to TRBD1 (6 bases). The CDR3 spans 18 residues. V gave up 2 bases and J gave up 6 bases, with 23 bases separating them. Per the germline V gene, CDR1 is MDHEN and CDR2 is SYDVKM.

The DNA for the CDR3 is TGTGCCAGCAGTTTAGGTCGGGGGATTACTGAAGCTTTCTTT. Translated: CASSLGRGITEAFF. The V and J genes are TRBV28 and TRBJ1-1, with a tentative D call TRBD1 (5 bases). Germline loops: CDR1 MDHEN, CDR2 SYDVKM. This CDR3 has 14 amino acids. The V end was cut by 2 bases, the J end by 5 bases, with 12 bases between.

V gene TRBV7-9 combines with J gene TRBJ2-5; D uncertain. There are 14 residues in the CDR3. The V end lost 3 bases, the J end lost 7 bases, and 15 bases lay between the germline ends. Germline CDR1 reads SEHNR; CDR2 reads FQNEAQ (reference sequence). The CDR3, as DNA: TGTGCCAGCAGCTTTGATGGGTCACCAGGGACCCAGTACTTC. Protein product: CASSFDGSPGTQYF.

The V gene is TRBV19, the J gene TRBJ2-7, with 9 bases matching TRBD1. Trimming removed 5 bases from V and 1 base from J; junction bases left unmatched: 3. The CDR3 runs 14 residues. CDR1 is LNHDA, CDR2 SQIVND, per germline (reference sequence). As DNA, the CDR3 is TGTGCCAGTAGTTTGGACAGGGGTTCCTACGAGCAGTACTTC. It encodes CASSLDRGSYEQYF.

The CDR3 DNA reads TGTGCCAGCAGCTCCCCGACAGGGTCTGGAAACACCATATATTTT. Protein product: CASSSPTGSGNTIYF. The gene calls are TRBV7-9 and TRBJ1-3; TRBD1 agrees at 7 bases. This CDR3 region has 15 residues. Trimming removed 4 bases from V and 1 base from J; junction bases left unmatched: 4. Germline-derived CDR1 and CDR2 are SEHNR and FQNEAQ (reference sequence).

The chain uses TRBV12-3 or TRBV12-4 and TRBJ2-5; D might be TRBD2 (6 bases). V was shortened by 0 bases and J by 11 bases, with 10 bases between the two germline ends. The CDR3 sequence is 12 residues long. CDR3 in amino acids: CASSLARGRQYF. The CDR3 DNA follows: TGTGCCAGCAGTTTAGCGCGGGGCAGGCAGTACTTC.

The rearrangement uses TRBV6-5 and TRBJ2-3, with D possibly being TRBD1 (7 bases). CDR3 size: 14 residues. The V gene lost 6 bases and the J gene lost 8 bases, with 18 bases spanning the gap. The germline V gene has CDR1 MNHEY and CDR2 SVGAGI. CDR3 coding DNA: TGTGCCAGCAGGGAGGGGGCGCGGGTTGGTACGCAGTATTTT. Amino acids: CASREGARVGTQYF.

V gene TRBV6-1 combines with J gene TRBJ1-5, with D possibly matching TRBD1 (6 bases). The V gene lost 4 bases and the J gene lost 9 bases, with 13 bases spanning the gap. This CDR3 contains 13 residues. Germline V gives CDR1 MNHNS, CDR2 SASEGT. CDR3 loop: CASSGAIQGPQHF. CDR3 DNA: TGTGCCAGCAGTGGAGCCATACAGGGGCCCCAGCATTTT.

The V and J genes are TRBV5-5 and TRBJ2-4; weak D call: TRBD1 (6 bases). The ends were cut back, 2 bases at V and 9 bases at J, with 21 bases in the middle. Germline loops: CDR1 SGHKS, CDR2 YYEKEE (reference sequence). CDR3 length: 16 amino acids. CDR3 amino acids: CASSLPGTSYGSIQYF. The CDR3 DNA follows: TGTGCCAGCAGCTTACCAGGGACATCGTACGGTAGCATTCAGTACTTC.

This chain uses TRBV10-3 with TRBJ1-1, with 7 nucleotides matching TRBD1. V was pared by 11 bases and J by 5 bases, with 17 bases of the junction left unmatched. In germline, CDR1 is ENHRY, CDR2 SYGVKD. This CDR3 comprises 15 residues. The CDR3 DNA follows: TGTGCCTCCGCTACTTCCGGACAGGCAGGGACTGAAGCTTTCTTT. Its protein is CASATSGQAGTEAFF.